Only a few counts were recorded for the clone carrying this TCR beta chain. The germline CDR1 and CDR2 sequences are SQVTM and ANQGSEA. The V gene end was trimmed by 5 bases and the J gene end by 4 bases; junction bases not matched to a gene: 10. The CDR3 length is 14 residues. This sample is part of a study of blood T cell repertoires in COVID-19. As for the study in general: Nucleic acid was either cDNA or gDNA, and it came from T cells, B-cell-depleted T cells, or PBMCs.

How the authors handled the data: Scientists estimated how many nucleated cells there were by amplifying reference gene primers. TCRdb's copy holds only in-frame clones and misses some; the assay was immunoSEQ multiplex PCR. V and J calls and clone size follow that table, whereas D and trimming were derived from the DNA. This sample yields around 160,000 clones, of which approximately 88% are seen a single time; over 10% belongs to the top ten. The rearrangement links TRBV29-1 to TRBJ1-1, with 7 bases aligning to TRBD1. The source of this sequence is a woman aged 55-70 years who had recovered from COVID-19. Sequencing was done on a sample of PBMCs or T cells enriched from blood (not recorded which). CDR3 nucleotide sequence: TGCAGCGTTCTAGGGGGCGCGGGGAGCACTGAAGCTTTCTTT. Its translation is CSVLGGAGSTEAFF.